The 13 T cell receptor beta chains presented below share a single source sample, sequenced in a study of T-cell reconstitution after alpha-beta-depleted transplantation in children. A TCRbeta library incorporating unique molecular identifiers was prepared. TCRdb reprocessed the PCR reads with MiXCR, giving one entry per CDR3 protein. The sample yields hundreds of thousands of distinct CDR3 sequences, 15% to 20% seen once. The sequenced sample was PBMCs, mostly from graft donor cells, obtained 360 days after TCRalphabeta/CD19-depleted stem cell transplant. Receptors were obtained from a male patient between 2 and 10 years old who had a stem cell transplant for acute lymphoblastic leukemia, so the T cells may come from the graft donor.

This clonotype was observed a handful of times. This rearrangement joins TRBV28 to TRBJ1-2, with D maybe TRBD1 (6 bases). Germline V gene lookup returns CDR1 MDHEN and CDR2 SYDVKM. CDR3 size: 14 residues. V gave up 8 bases and J gave up 7 bases, with 20 bases separating them. The CDR3, as DNA: TGTGCCAGCCGCCGGGTCGGGACATTGTTTGGCTACACCTTC. It translates to CASRRVGTLFGYTF.

This chain joins TRBV18 and TRBJ2-1; 9 nucleotides match TRBD2. Unmatched junction bases numbered 6, after V lost 3 bases and J lost 6 bases. CDR1 is KGHSH, CDR2 LQKENI, per germline. The CDR3 loop spans 15 amino acids. This CDR3 is CASSPIAGVFNEQFF. CDR3 nucleotides: TGTGCCAGCTCACCCATAGCGGGAGTCTTCAATGAGCAGTTCTTC.

This chain links TRBV12-3 or TRBV12-4 with TRBJ1-1, with D unresolved. This CDR3 comprises 13 residues. Trimming left V 7 bases short and J 4 bases short, with 13 bases between. The CDR3 region has the DNA TGTGCCAGCACTCCCGGACTCGGCACTGAAGCTTTCTTT. Protein sequence: CASTPGLGTEAFF.

This clonotype has more than one count but fewer than ten. The V gene is TRBV7-2, the J gene TRBJ2-5, with D tentatively TRBD1 (5 bases). This CDR3 has 13 residues. Germline values: CDR1 SGHTA, CDR2 FQGNSA. The V end lost 5 bases, the J end lost 5 bases, and 12 bases lay between the germline ends. The CDR3 nucleotides are TGTGCCAGCAGCACCAGGGCCCAGGAGACCCAGTACTTC. It codes for CASSTRAQETQYF. Supplemented by reference TRBV7-2 and TRBJ2-5, the full variable domain reads GAGVSQSPSNKVTEKGKDVELRCDPISGHTALYWYRQSLGQGLEFLIYFQGNSAPDKSGLPSDRFSAERTGGSVSTLTIQRTQQEDSAVYLCASSTRAQETQYFGPGTRLLVL.

This clonotype was seen more than once but under ten times. The chain combines TRBV20-1 with TRBJ2-3, with unresolved D. Germline loops: CDR1 DFQATT, CDR2 SNEGSKA (reference sequence). Trimming cost V 4 bases and J 2 bases, with 7 bases left between them. CDR3 size: 12 residues. The CDR3: CSATANTDTQYF. The CDR3, as DNA: TGCAGTGCTACGGCTAACACAGATACGCAGTATTTT.

V usage is TRBV21-1 and J usage is TRBJ2-1. TRBV21-1 is a pseudogene locus. CDR3 length equals 11 residues. The CDR3 DNA reads TGTGCCAGCAGCAATGGCAGAGGGCAGTTCTTC. This sequence encodes CASSNGRGQFF.

The V and J genes are TRBV7-9 and TRBJ1-2; D gene unclear. The CDR3 sequence is 13 residues long. The ends were cut back, 5 bases at V and 0 bases at J, with 7 bases in the middle. Germline CDR1 is SEHNR and CDR2 is FQNEAQ (reference sequence). Written as DNA, the CDR3 is TGTGCCAGCAGCCCCGGAGCTAACTATGGCTACACCTTC. Translation gives CASSPGANYGYTF. The entire variable domain, with the rest obtained from reference TRBV7-9 and TRBJ1-2, is as follows: DTGVSQNPRHKITKRGQNVTFRCDPISEHNRLYWYRQTLGQGPEFLTYFQNEAQLEKSRLLSDRFSAERPKGSFSTLEIQRTEQGDSAMYLCASSPGANYGYTFGSGTRLTVV.

The chain joins TRBV7-3 to TRBJ2-1; D gene ambiguous. Germline CDR1 is SGHTA and CDR2 is FQGTGA. The ends were cut back, 5 bases at V and 5 bases at J, with 10 bases in the middle. The CDR3 covers 13 residues. The CDR3 sequence: CASSPSNHNEQFF. In nucleotides, the CDR3 is TGTGCCAGCAGCCCGTCGAATCACAATGAGCAGTTCTTC.

This chain connects TRBV19 to TRBJ2-1; 9 bases are shared with TRBD2. Trimming at V came to 8 bases and at J to 3 bases, leaving 5 bases not matched to a gene. The CDR3 runs to 14 residues. The germline V gene has CDR1 LNHDA and CDR2 SQIVND (reference sequence). CDR3 DNA sequence: TGTGCCAGTTCCGCGGGAGGGGACTACAATGAGCAGTTCTTC. Encoded protein: CASSAGGDYNEQFF.

V and J are TRBV7-2 and TRBJ2-5, with 10 nucleotides matching TRBD2. The V segment lost 5 bases and the J segment 5 bases; nucleotides outside the gene matches: 14. The CDR3 length is 17 residues. CDR1 and CDR2 from the germline V gene are SGHTA and FQGNSA. The CDR3 protein is CASSPTGLAALGETQYF. As DNA, the CDR3 is TGTGCCAGCAGCCCAACCGGACTAGCGGCTTTAGGGGAGACCCAGTACTTC.

The chain is built from TRBV7-9 and TRBJ2-1, with TRBD2 identical over 10 bases. CDR3 length: 14 amino acids. CDR1 is SEHNR, CDR2 FQNEAQ, per germline (reference sequence). The V gene end was trimmed by 4 bases and the J gene end by 4 bases; junction bases not matched to a gene: 1. CDR3 amino acids: CASSSGLAYNEQFF. In DNA, the CDR3 is TGTGCCAGCAGCTCGGGACTAGCGTACAATGAGCAGTTCTTC.

This clonotype appeared a few times. The CDR3 is CASSPRTSTNEQFF. The CDR3, as DNA: TGTGCCAGCAGTCCACGGACTAGCACCAATGAGCAGTTCTTC. V and J are TRBV2 and TRBJ2-1, with 8 bases aligning to TRBD2. Trimming removed 5 bases from V and 6 bases from J; junction bases left unmatched: 6. Germline V lookup: CDR1 SNHLY, CDR2 FYNNEI. The CDR3 is 14 amino acids.

This clonotype was seen more than once but under ten times. The CDR3 spells CASSPHPAQTYEQYF. The DNA of the CDR3 is TGCGCCAGCAGCCCCCACCCAGCTCAGACCTACGAGCAGTACTTC. The chain has TRBV5-1 and TRBJ2-7; D unclear. The CDR3 length is 15 residues. The V gene lost 4 bases and the J gene lost 2 bases, with 16 bases spanning the gap. Germline V gene sequence: CDR1 SGHRS, CDR2 YFSETQ.